One and the same sample provided the 20 T cell receptor beta chains below, sequenced in a study of blood T cell repertoires in COVID-19. The data were produced by immunoSEQ multiplex PCR, yet TCRdb's version contains in-frame clones alone and is incomplete. This repertoire shows tens of thousands of clones, about 88% found once; its top ten account for approximately 12%. Sequencing was done on a sample of peripheral blood. The receptors originated from a man aged 55 to 70 with active COVID-19.

The CDR3 nucleotides read TGTGCCAGCAGTGAAGGGGCGGGGAAAACAGATACGCAGTATTTT. Translation: CASSEGAGKTDTQYF. The chain carries TRBV6-1 and TRBJ2-3; tentative D call: TRBD2 (6 bases). Trimming shortened V by 1 base and J by 3 bases, and 11 bases separated the two germline ends. CDR3 length: 15 amino acids. Per germline, CDR1 MNHNS and CDR2 SASEGT.

V is TRBV7-2 and J is TRBJ1-5; D gene uncertain. V was pared by 5 bases and J by 1 base, with 15 bases between. This CDR3 comprises 16 residues. The germline V gene has CDR1 SGHTA and CDR2 FQGNSA. DNA of the CDR3: TGTGCCAGCAGCCAGCAGACCGGGTCGAGCAATCAGCCCCAGCATTTT. Amino acid sequence: CASSQQTGSSNQPQHF. Filled out from reference TRBV7-2 and TRBJ1-5, the complete variable domain reads GAGVSQSPSNKVTEKGKDVELRCDPISGHTALYWYRQSLGQGLEFLIYFQGNSAPDKSGLPSDRFSAERTGGSVSTLTIQRTQQEDSAVYLCASSQQTGSSNQPQHFGDGTRLSIL.

This chain connects TRBV11-2 to TRBJ2-7, with a weak D call TRBD2 (5 bases). The CDR3 spans 11 residues. Germline CDR1 is SGHAT and CDR2 is FQNNGV. The V end was cut by 11 bases, the J end by 6 bases, with 14 bases between. The CDR3 loop reads CASGMVGEQYF. CDR3 coding DNA: TGTGCCTCCGGGATGGTAGGCGAGCAGTACTTC.

This clone has more than one count but fewer than ten. The chain combines TRBV5-4 with TRBJ1-3; the D is unclear. The V gene lost 5 bases and the J gene lost 8 bases, with 14 bases spanning the gap. The CDR3 runs to 13 residues. CDR1 and CDR2 (germline): SGHNT, YYREEE (reference sequence). In DNA, the CDR3 is TGTGCCAGCAGGGAGGGTCTTGGGGACACCATATATTTT. It specifies CASREGLGDTIYF. Looking up the rest from reference TRBV5-4 and TRBJ1-3 gives the full variable domain: ETGVTQSPTHLIKTRGQQVTLRCSSQSGHNTVSWYQQALGQGPQFIFQYYREEENGRGNFPPRFSGLQFPNYSSELNVNALELDDSALYLCASREGLGDTIYFGEGSWLTVV.

The chain uses TRBV6-6 and TRBJ2-3, with 8 nucleotides matching TRBD1. The junction had 8 bases not matched to a gene; V was cut back by 7 bases and J by 2 bases. Germline values: CDR1 MNHNY, CDR2 SVGAGI (reference sequence). The CDR3 covers 15 residues. In DNA, the CDR3 is TGTGCCAGCACCCCAGCAGGGGGCCTCACAGATACGCAGTATTTT. The encoded protein is CASTPAGGLTDTQYF.

CDR3 protein: CASSLPLRAGELFF. The CDR3, as DNA: TGTGCCAGCAGCTTGCCCCTCAGGGCCGGGGAGCTGTTTTTT. The gene calls are TRBV7-2 and TRBJ2-2; a possible D gene is TRBD1 (5 bases). Germline loops: CDR1 SGHTA, CDR2 FQGNSA. CDR3 length: 14 amino acids. Trimming took off 3 bases at V and 6 bases at J, with 11 bases between the two ends.

This clone occurred once. V is TRBV6-2 or TRBV6-3 and J is TRBJ1-1; TRBD1 agrees at 8 bases. Germline CDR1 MNHEY, CDR2 SVGEGT. Unmatched junction bases numbered 7, after V lost 5 bases and J lost 5 bases. The CDR3 loop spans 14 amino acids. In DNA, the CDR3 is TGTGCCAGCAGTAGACAGGGGCTTGGTACTGAAGCTTTCTTT. Amino acid sequence: CASSRQGLGTEAFF.

This chain links TRBV4-3 with TRBJ2-1; a possible D gene is TRBD2 (6 bases). Looked up from germline, CDR1 is LGHNA and CDR2 is YSLEER. The CDR3 consists of 13 residues. The V end was cut by 1 base, the J end by 10 bases, with 11 bases between. CDR3 sequence: CASSQGLAGEQFF. For the CDR3, the DNA is TGCGCCAGCAGCCAAGGGCTCGCGGGGGAGCAGTTCTTC.

This sequence joins TRBV6-2 or TRBV6-3 and TRBJ1-2, with a possible D match to TRBD1 (5 bases). CDR1 and CDR2 from the germline V gene are MNHEY and SVGEGT. The CDR3 runs to 14 residues. Trimming took 2 bases from V and 4 from J, leaving 11 bases between them. The CDR3 nucleotides are TGTGCCAGCAGTTACGTCGGCGGGGGCTATGGCTACACCTTC. Protein product: CASSYVGGGYGYTF.

J is TRBJ1-1 and V is TRBV10-3; 7 bases fit TRBD1. J gave up 1 base and V 7 bases, and 9 bases lay outside the gene matches. Germline-derived CDR1 and CDR2 are ENHRY and SYGVKD. The CDR3 length is 15 residues. The CDR3 protein is CAITEGQEPNTEAFF. CDR3 in DNA: TGTGCCATCACCGAAGGACAGGAGCCGAACACTGAAGCTTTCTTT.

The gene calls are TRBV7-9 and TRBJ2-2; 10 nucleotides align to TRBD2. Germline V gene sequence: CDR1 SEHNR, CDR2 FQNEAQ (reference sequence). The CDR3 is 13 amino acids. Trimming at V came to 11 bases and at J to 7 bases, leaving 7 bases not matched to a gene. CDR3 residues: CAGQREGLGELFF. In DNA form, the CDR3 reads TGTGCCGGTCAGCGGGAGGGCCTCGGGGAGCTGTTTTTT.

V is TRBV7-8 and J is TRBJ2-7; tentatively, D is TRBD2 (6 bases). The CDR3 runs to 17 residues. V lost 5 bases, J lost 7 bases, and 27 bases lay in between. Germline CDR1 SGHVS, CDR2 FQNEAQ. The CDR3 DNA is TGTGCCAGCAGCCCGTATCGACTAGGTATCGAATTTGGGGAGCAGTACTTC. Its translation: CASSPYRLGIEFGEQYF.

The chain employs TRBV7-2 and TRBJ2-1, with D possibly TRBD2 on 6 matching bases. The length of the CDR3 is 16 residues. Trimming pared 2 bases from V and 7 bases from J, leaving 18 bases between. Germline CDR1 reads SGHTA; CDR2 reads FQGNSA. The CDR3 sequence: CASSLSQLAPENEQFF. The CDR3, as DNA: TGTGCCAGCAGCTTATCCCAACTAGCCCCAGAGAATGAGCAGTTCTTC.

The chain is built from TRBV6-6 and TRBJ1-1, with D unresolved. CDR1 and CDR2 from the germline V gene are MNHNY and SVGAGI (reference sequence). V lost 0 bases and J 6 bases, leaving 8 bases between the germline ends. The CDR3 consists of 13 residues. This chain's CDR3 is CASSYSSEAEAFF. CDR3 in DNA: TGTGCCAGCAGTTACTCTTCGGAGGCTGAAGCTTTCTTT.

The CDR3 nucleotides are TGTGCCAGTAGTATTAGTAGACTTGCAGATACGCAGTATTTT. This encodes CASSISRLADTQYF. This chain links TRBV19 with TRBJ2-3; the D is unclear. The V and J ends lost 3 bases and 4 bases respectively, with 11 bases between them. This CDR3 is built from 14 residues. The germline V gene has CDR1 LNHDA and CDR2 SQIVND (reference sequence).

The genes are TRBV30 and TRBJ1-5; possible D gene TRBD1, 6 bases. V was trimmed by 4 bases and J by 2 bases, leaving 6 bases between them. The CDR3 is made up of 12 amino acids. Germline V gene data show CDR1 as GTSNPN and CDR2 as SVGIG (reference sequence). The CDR3 DNA follows: TGTGCCTGGAACAGGGGCAATCAGCCCCAGCATTTT. It yields the protein CAWNRGNQPQHF.

The genes are TRBV14 and TRBJ2-2, with D perhaps TRBD1 (6 bases). The CDR3 spans 14 residues. Germline V gives CDR1 SGHDN, CDR2 FVKESK. With 5 bases removed from V and 7 bases from J, the gap between germline ends came to 14 bases. CDR3 DNA: TGTGCCAGCAGCTCTTTTACAGGGATCGGGGAGCTGTTTTTT. It is translated as CASSSFTGIGELFF.

This chain connects TRBV24-1 to TRBJ1-1; maybe TRBD1 (5 bases). The CDR3 runs to 15 residues. CDR1 is KGHDR, CDR2 SFDVKD, per germline. Trimming shortened V by 7 bases and J by 3 bases, and 17 bases separated the two germline ends. Here the CDR3 reads CATRTRGMGDTEAFF. The CDR3 DNA follows: TGTGCCACCAGGACACGGGGGATGGGTGACACTGAAGCTTTCTTT.

The rearrangement links TRBV20-1 to TRBJ1-2; D not resolved. Trimming shortened V by 4 bases and J by 10 bases, and 13 bases separated the two germline ends. The CDR3 extends over 11 amino acids. Germline CDR1 is DFQATT and CDR2 is SNEGSKA (reference sequence). DNA for the CDR3: TGCAGTGCTACACCCGGGGTCCTCTACACCTTC. It specifies CSATPGVLYTF.

The chain is built from TRBV19 and TRBJ2-2; possibly TRBD2 for D (5 bases). Germline CDR1 LNHDA, CDR2 SQIVND (reference sequence). This CDR3 spans 15 amino acids. V lost 2 bases, J lost 4 bases, and 11 bases lay in between. The CDR3 region has the DNA TGTGCCAGTAGTATATCTAGCAGATCCACCGGGGAGCTGTTTTTT. Amino acids: CASSISSRSTGELFF.